These 8 T cell receptor beta chains came from one sample sequenced in a study of shared clonotypes between healthy human individuals (TCRdb year 2020). The protocol used for the library was the immunoSEQ multiplex PCR assay. TCRdb's version of the immuneACCESS table is confined to in-frame rearrangements and falls short of the full clone set. An unresolved V gene accounts for under half of the shortfall where checked; the remainder is of unknown origin. The sample table records about 2 million clones; about 94% of these occur just once. The biggest ten clones account for 1.2% of the sample. For the CD8 naive samples, CD45RO-negative cells were positively selected for CCR7, yielding a CD45RA+CCR7+ population from which TemRA cells were excluded. The sequenced sample consisted of naive CD8+ T cells sorted from blood. The cell subset or site label, read with the paper, signifies: CD45RA+CCR7+. Receptors were obtained from a young man in good health.

CDR3 protein: CASSVGGREGSYEQYF. In nucleotides, the CDR3 is TGTGCCAGCAGCGTAGGAGGACGGGAGGGCTCCTACGAGCAGTACTTC. This chain links TRBV9 with TRBJ2-7; 8 bases line up with TRBD2. Germline CDR1 reads SGDLS; CDR2 reads YYNGEE. This CDR3 region has 16 residues. Losses at the gene ends were 0 bases for V and 0 bases for J; bases not matched to a gene: 5.

The V and J genes are TRBV30 and TRBJ2-5, with D perhaps matching TRBD2 (5 bases). The ends were cut back, 3 bases at V and 0 bases at J, with 11 bases in the middle. CDR3 size: 14 residues. Germline V gene data show CDR1 as GTSNPN and CDR2 as SVGIG (reference sequence). DNA of the CDR3: TGTGCCTGGAGGGCTAGGGAGTACCAAGAGACCCAGTACTTC. It is translated as CAWRAREYQETQYF. The full variable domain, its missing parts supplied by reference TRBV30 and TRBJ2-5, is SQTIHQWPATLVQPVGSPLSLECTVEGTSNPNLYWYRQAAGRGLQLLFYSVGIGQISSEVPQNLSASRPQDRQFILSSKKLLLSDSGFYLCAWRAREYQETQYFGPGTRLLVL.

V is TRBV28 and J is TRBJ1-5; the D gene is possibly TRBD1 (6 bases). The CDR3 contains 15 residues. Germline V gives CDR1 MDHEN, CDR2 SYDVKM. Deletions cut 6 bases from V and 4 bases from J, with 16 bases between. The CDR3 here is CASSRRGAWNQPQHF. The CDR3 DNA is TGTGCCAGCAGCCGCAGGGGAGCCTGGAATCAGCCCCAGCATTTT.

The rearrangement links TRBV2 to TRBJ2-7; 8 bases fit TRBD1. The germline gives CDR1 SNHLY, CDR2 FYNNEI. V trimming: 1 base; J trimming: 5 bases; junction bases outside the gene matches: 7. The CDR3 has 15 amino acids. CDR3 loop: CASSEEHRGSDEQYF. The DNA of the CDR3 is TGTGCCAGCAGTGAAGAACACAGGGGGTCAGACGAGCAGTACTTC.

The V call is TRBV9, the J call TRBJ2-2, with TRBD2 matching 12 bases. The CDR3 extends over 16 amino acids. The V gene's germline CDR1 is SGDLS and CDR2 YYNGEE. V lost 5 bases to trimming and J lost 1 base; unmatched junction nucleotides: 3. The CDR3, as DNA: TGTGCCAGCAGTCCGACTAGCGGGGGGAACACCGGGGAGCTGTTTTTT. Translating gives CASSPTSGGNTGELFF. The variable domain in full, with the rest retrieved from reference TRBV9 and TRBJ2-2, is DSGVTQTPKHLITATGQRVTLRCSPRSGDLSVYWYQQSLDQGLQFLIQYYNGEERAKGNILERFSAQQFPDLHSELNLSSLELGDSALYFCASSPTSGGNTGELFFGEGSRLTVL.

This sequence joins TRBV13 and TRBJ2-1; 14 bases match TRBD2. Germline lookup yields CDR1 PRHDT and CDR2 FYEKMQ (reference sequence). The CDR3 contains 17 residues. J lost 9 bases, V lost 1 base, and 8 bases had no gene match. DNA for the CDR3: TGTGCCAGCAGCTTAGATCGACTAGCGGGAGGGCCTAGTGAGCAGTTCTTC. Translation: CASSLDRLAGGPSEQFF.

This rearrangement joins TRBV7-9 to TRBJ2-7, with TRBD1 identical over 7 bases. V lost 3 bases and J lost 0; bases outside the gene matches: 5. Looked up from germline, CDR1 is SEHNR and CDR2 is FQNEAQ (reference sequence). The CDR3 spans 15 residues. Written as DNA, the CDR3 is TGTGCCAGCAGCTTGACGGACAGGAGCTCCTACGAGCAGTACTTC. Encoded protein: CASSLTDRSSYEQYF.

This rearrangement joins TRBV29-1 to TRBJ2-1; D gene ambiguous. CDR1 SQVTM and CDR2 ANQGSEA come from the germline V gene. Trimming cost V 4 bases and J 0 bases, with 10 bases left between them. The CDR3 is 14 amino acids. CDR3 sequence (DNA): TGCAGCGTTGCCACAGCTGTCTCCTACAATGAGCAGTTCTTC. Protein sequence: CSVATAVSYNEQFF.